This T cell receptor beta chain originates from a study of a mutant IDH1 vaccine in newly diagnosed glioma (dated by TCRdb to 2020 to 2022). For the wider study: Patients received eight vaccinations in weeks 1, 3, 5, 7, 11, 15, 19 and 23, corresponding to visits V03 through V10. In the chemotherapy-containing groups, vaccination started alongside temozolomide cycles, whereas in patients who had radiotherapy alone it started 4-6 weeks after radiotherapy. The approximately 33 treated patients were approximately 60% male and around 40% female, with a mean age of approximately 40 years. Before enrollment, most patients had been given radiochemotherapy with temozolomide as standard therapy, while the rest had received either radiotherapy alone or temozolomide alone. Peripheral blood samples were drawn at six visits, namely V03 (baseline), V05, V07, V10, V12 and V13. For exploratory analyses, longitudinal TCRB deep sequencing was carried out in about 26 treated patients wherever samples were available.

Library construction relied on the immunoSEQ multiplex PCR assay. Following the manufacturer's protocol, the hsTCRB Kit was used to amplify rearranged TCR beta chain sequences. Sequencing of TCRB libraries was carried out on an Illumina MiSeq. In the authors' own workflow: The proprietary platform of the kit vendor was used for demultiplexing, trimming and gene mapping. Not all clones reach the TCRdb copy of this immuneACCESS table, which keeps in-frame sequences only. Checked studies attribute under half of the gap to unresolved V genes and leave the rest unexplained. V, J and clone size reflect that table, while D and trimming were determined from the DNA. The table for this sample lists nearly 35,000 clones; approximately 83% of them were counted only once. Nearly 25% of the sample comes from the top ten. CDR1 and CDR2 are read off the germline V gene as SGHDT and YYEEEE. After removal of 4 bases from V and 8 bases from J, the junction retains 7 bases not matched to a gene. Its CDR3 holds 16 amino acids, cysteine through phenylalanine. Only CDR3 DNA remains: 48 bases, in frame from the first base.

The paper's findings and limits, for the study overall: It was noted by the authors that analyses of patient blood samples could not be reproduced owing to sample limitations. Availability determined which PBMC samples were chosen for TCRB deep sequencing. No apparent relationship was observed between pseudoprogression and alterations in the top peripheral T cell clonotypes detected by TCRB sequencing. Immune responses induced by the vaccine were seen in approximately 93% of patients across multiple MHC alleles.

Points on this clone: Its antigen is unknown. Per-base qualities were not stored, and no clone one base away is much larger.

The time point label of this sample denotes: week 5, during vaccination. Each vaccine dose was 300 ug of a 20-mer mutant IDH1 peptide in Montanide, given subcutaneously with topical imiquimod. The donors had newly diagnosed IDH1-mutant astrocytomas of WHO grade 3 or 4 that showed loss of nuclear ATRX. The samples were drawn from NOA16, a multicentre, single-arm, open-label phase I trial in Germany that tested a mutant IDH1 peptide vaccine in humans for the first time. Genomic DNA for TCRB sequencing was isolated from EDTA blood with the DNeasy Blood and Tissue Kit. This sequence uses TRBV5-6 and TRBJ2-3, with 16 bases aligning to TRBD2. The clonotype was recovered from a man aged 30-40 years with glioma. The specimen comprised PBMCs, sampled from a glioma patient whose treatment included an IDH1 peptide vaccine. The DNA reads as follows: TGTGCCAGCAGCCCGGGACTAGCGGGGGGGCCGGGTACGCAGTATTTT. The resulting protein is CASSPGLAGGPGTQYF.